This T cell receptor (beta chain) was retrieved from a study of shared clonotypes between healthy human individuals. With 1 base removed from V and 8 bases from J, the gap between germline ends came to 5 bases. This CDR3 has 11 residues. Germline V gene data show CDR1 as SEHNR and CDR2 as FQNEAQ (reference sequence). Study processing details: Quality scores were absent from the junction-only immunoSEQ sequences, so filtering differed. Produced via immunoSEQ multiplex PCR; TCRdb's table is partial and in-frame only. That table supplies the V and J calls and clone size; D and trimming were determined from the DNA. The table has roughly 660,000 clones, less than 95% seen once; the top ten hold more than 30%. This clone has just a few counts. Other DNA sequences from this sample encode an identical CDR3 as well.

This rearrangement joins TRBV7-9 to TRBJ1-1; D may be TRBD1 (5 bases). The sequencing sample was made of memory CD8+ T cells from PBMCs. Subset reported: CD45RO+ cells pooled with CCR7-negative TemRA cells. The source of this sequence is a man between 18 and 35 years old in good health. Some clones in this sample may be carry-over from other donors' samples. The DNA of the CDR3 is TGTGCCAGCAGCTTAGGGGGGGAAGCTTTCTTT. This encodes CASSLGGEAFF. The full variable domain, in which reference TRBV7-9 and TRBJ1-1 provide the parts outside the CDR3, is DTGVSQNPRHKITKRGQNVTFRCDPISEHNRLYWYRQTLGQGPEFLTYFQNEAQLEKSRLLSDRFSAERPKGSFSTLEIQRTEQGDSAMYLCASSLGGEAFFGQGTRLTVV.